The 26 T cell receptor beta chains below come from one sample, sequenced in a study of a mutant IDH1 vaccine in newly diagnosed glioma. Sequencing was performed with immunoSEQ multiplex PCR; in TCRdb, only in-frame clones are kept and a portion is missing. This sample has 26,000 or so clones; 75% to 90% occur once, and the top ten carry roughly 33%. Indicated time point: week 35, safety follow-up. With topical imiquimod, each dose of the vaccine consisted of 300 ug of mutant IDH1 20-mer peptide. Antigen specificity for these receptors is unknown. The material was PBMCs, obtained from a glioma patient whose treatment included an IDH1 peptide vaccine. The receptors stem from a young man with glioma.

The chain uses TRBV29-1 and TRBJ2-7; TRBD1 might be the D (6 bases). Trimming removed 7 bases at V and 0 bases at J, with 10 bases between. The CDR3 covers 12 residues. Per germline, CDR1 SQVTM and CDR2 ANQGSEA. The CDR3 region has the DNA TGCAGCGCCGCGGACAGCTCCTACGAGCAGTACTTC. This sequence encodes CSAADSSYEQYF.

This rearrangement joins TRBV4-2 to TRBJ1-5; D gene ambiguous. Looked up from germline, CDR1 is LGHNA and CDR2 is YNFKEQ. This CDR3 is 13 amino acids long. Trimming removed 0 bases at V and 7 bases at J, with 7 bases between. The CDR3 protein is CASSQDRWQPQHF. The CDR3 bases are TGTGCCAGCAGCCAAGATCGATGGCAGCCCCAGCATTTT.

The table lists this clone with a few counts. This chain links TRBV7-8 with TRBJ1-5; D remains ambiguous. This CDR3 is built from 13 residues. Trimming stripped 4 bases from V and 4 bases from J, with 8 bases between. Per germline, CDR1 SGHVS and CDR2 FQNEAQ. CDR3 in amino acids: CASSSNVNQPQHF. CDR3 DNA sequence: TGTGCCAGCAGCTCCAACGTAAATCAGCCCCAGCATTTT.

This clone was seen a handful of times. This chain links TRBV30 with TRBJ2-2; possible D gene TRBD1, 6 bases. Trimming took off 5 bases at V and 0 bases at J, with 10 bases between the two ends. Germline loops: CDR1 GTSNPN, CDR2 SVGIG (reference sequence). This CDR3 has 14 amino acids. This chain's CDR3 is CAWRTEANTGELFF. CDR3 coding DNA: TGTGCCTGGCGGACAGAGGCGAACACCGGGGAGCTGTTTTTT.

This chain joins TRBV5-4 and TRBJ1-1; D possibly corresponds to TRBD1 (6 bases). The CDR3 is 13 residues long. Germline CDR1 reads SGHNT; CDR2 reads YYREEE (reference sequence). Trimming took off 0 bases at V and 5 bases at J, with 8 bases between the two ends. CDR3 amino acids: CASSLVRGTEAFF. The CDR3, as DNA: TGTGCCAGCAGCTTGGTTAGGGGGACTGAAGCTTTCTTT.

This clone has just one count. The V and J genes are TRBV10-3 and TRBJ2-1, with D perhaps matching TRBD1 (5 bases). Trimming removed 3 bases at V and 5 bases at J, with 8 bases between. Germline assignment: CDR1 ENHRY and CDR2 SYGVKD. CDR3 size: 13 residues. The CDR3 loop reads CAISDQGDNEQFF. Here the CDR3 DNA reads TGTGCCATCAGTGATCAGGGCGACAATGAGCAGTTCTTC.

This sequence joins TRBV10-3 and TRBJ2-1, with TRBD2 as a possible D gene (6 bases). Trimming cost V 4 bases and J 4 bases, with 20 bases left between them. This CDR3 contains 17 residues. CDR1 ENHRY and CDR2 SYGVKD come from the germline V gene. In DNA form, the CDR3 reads TGTGCCATCAGTGTTAGGAAGGGAGGACACACTTACAATGAGCAGTTCTTC. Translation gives CAISVRKGGHTYNEQFF.

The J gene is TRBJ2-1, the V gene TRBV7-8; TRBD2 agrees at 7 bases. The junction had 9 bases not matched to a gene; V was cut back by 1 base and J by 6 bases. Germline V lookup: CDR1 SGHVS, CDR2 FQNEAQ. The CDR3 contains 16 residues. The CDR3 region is CASSLEVAGVANEQFF. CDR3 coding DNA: TGTGCCAGCAGCTTAGAAGTGGCGGGAGTTGCCAATGAGCAGTTCTTC.

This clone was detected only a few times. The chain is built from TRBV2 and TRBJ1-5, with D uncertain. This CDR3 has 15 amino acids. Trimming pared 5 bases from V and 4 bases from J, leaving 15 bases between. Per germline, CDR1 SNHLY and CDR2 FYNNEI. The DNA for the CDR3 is TGTGCCAGCAGTCGACAAACTAGAGGTAATCAGCCCCAGCATTTT. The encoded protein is CASSRQTRGNQPQHF.

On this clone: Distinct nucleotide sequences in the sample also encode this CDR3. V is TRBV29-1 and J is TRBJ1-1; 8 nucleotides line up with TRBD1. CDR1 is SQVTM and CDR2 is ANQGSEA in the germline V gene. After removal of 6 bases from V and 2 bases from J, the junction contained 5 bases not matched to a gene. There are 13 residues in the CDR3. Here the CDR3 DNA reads TGCAGCGTAGGGGCAGGGGGCAACACTGAAGCTTTCTTT. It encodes CSVGAGGNTEAFF.

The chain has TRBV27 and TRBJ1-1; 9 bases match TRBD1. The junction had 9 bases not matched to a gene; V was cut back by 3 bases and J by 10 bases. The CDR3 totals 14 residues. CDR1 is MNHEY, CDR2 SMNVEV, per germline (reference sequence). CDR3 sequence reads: CASSLDTGQGLAFF. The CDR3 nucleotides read TGTGCCAGCAGTTTGGACACGGGACAGGGTCTAGCTTTCTTT.

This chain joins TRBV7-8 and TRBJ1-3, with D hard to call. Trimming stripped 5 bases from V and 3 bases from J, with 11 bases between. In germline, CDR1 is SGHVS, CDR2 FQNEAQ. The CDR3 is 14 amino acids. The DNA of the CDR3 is TGTGCCAGCAGCCCCTGGGTTCTTGGAAACACCATATATTTT. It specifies CASSPWVLGNTIYF.

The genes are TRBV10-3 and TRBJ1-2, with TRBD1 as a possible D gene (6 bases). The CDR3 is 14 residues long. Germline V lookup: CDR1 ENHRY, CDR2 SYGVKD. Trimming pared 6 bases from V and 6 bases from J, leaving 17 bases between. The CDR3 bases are TGTGCCATCAGGGATGTGACAGGCGGTCATGGCTACACCTTC. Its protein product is CAIRDVTGGHGYTF.

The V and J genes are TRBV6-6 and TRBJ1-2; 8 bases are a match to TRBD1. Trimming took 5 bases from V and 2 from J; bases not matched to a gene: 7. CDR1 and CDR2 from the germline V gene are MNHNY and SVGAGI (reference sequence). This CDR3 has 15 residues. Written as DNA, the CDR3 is TGTGCCAGCAGTGTATCCAGGGGGCCCAACTATGGCTACACCTTC. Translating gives CASSVSRGPNYGYTF.

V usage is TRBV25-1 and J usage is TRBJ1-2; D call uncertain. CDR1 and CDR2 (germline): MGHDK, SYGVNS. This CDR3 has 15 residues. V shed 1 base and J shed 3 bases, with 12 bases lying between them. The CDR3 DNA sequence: TGTGCCAGCAGTGAATCCGCGAGTATGGACTATGGCTACACCTTC. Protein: CASSESASMDYGYTF.

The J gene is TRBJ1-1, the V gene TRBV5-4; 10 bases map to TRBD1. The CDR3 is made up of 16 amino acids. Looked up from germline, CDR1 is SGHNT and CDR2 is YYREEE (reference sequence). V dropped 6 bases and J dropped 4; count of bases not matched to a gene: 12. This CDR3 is CASIKPGQGRSTEAFF. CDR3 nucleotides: TGTGCCAGCATAAAACCGGGACAGGGGAGGAGCACTGAAGCTTTCTTT.

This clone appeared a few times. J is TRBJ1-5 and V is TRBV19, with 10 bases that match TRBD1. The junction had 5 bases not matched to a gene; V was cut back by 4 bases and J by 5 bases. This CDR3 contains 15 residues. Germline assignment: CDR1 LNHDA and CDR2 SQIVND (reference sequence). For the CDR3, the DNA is TGTGCCAGTAGTAGGGGACAGGGGAGGCATCAGCCCCAGCATTTT. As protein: CASSRGQGRHQPQHF.

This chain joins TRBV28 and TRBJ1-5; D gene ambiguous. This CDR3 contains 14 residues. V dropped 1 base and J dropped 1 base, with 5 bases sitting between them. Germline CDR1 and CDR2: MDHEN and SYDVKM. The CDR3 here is CASSLSGSNQPQHF. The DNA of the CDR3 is TGTGCCAGCAGTTTATCAGGAAGCAATCAGCCCCAGCATTTT.

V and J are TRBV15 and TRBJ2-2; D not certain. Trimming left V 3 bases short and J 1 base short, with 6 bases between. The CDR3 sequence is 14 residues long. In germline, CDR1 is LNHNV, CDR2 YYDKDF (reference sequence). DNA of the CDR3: TGTGCCACCAGCAGCGTCTGGAACACCGGGGAGCTGTTTTTT. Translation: CATSSVWNTGELFF.

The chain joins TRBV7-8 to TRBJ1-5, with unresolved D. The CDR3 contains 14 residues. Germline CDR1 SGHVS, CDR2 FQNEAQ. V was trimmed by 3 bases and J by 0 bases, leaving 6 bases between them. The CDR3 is CASSLRVSNQPQHF. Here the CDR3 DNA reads TGTGCCAGCAGCTTGAGAGTTAGCAATCAGCCCCAGCATTTT.

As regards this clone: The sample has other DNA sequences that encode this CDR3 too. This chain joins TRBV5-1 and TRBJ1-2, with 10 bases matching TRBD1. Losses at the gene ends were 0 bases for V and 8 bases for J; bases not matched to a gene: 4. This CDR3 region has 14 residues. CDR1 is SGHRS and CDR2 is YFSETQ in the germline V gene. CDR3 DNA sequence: TGCGCCAGCAGCTTGGCCGGGGACAGGGGCGGCTACACCTTC. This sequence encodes CASSLAGDRGGYTF.

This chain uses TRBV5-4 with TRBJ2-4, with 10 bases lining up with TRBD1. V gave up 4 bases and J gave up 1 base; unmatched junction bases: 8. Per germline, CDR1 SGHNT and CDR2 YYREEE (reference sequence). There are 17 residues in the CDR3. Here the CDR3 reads CASSGDRGRRAKNIQYF. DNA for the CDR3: TGTGCCAGCAGCGGAGACAGGGGGCGCAGGGCCAAAAACATTCAGTACTTC.

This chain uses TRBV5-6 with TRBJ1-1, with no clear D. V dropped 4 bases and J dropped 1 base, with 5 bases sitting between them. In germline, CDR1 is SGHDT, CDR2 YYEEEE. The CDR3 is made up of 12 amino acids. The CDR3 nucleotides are TGTGCCAGCAGCCACCAGAACACTGAAGCTTTCTTT. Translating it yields CASSHQNTEAFF.

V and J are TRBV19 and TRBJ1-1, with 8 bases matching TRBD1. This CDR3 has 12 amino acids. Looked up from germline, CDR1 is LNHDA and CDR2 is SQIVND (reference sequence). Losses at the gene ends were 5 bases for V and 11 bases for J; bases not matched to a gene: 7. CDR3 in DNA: TGTGCCAGTAGTTTTCTACAGGGGGAGGCTTTCTTT. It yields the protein CASSFLQGEAFF.

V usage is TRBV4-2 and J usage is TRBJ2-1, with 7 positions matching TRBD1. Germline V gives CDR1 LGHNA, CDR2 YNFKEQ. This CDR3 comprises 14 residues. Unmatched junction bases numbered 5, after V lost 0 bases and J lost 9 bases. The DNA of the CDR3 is TGTGCCAGCAGCCAAGATATCTCAGGGGGTGAGCAGTTCTTC. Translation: CASSQDISGGEQFF.

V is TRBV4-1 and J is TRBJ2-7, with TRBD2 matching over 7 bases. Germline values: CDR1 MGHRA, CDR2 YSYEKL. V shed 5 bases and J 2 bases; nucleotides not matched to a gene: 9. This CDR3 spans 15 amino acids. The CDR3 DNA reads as TGCGCCAGCAGCACCCGACTAGCTGCAACCTACGAGCAGTACTTC. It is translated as CASSTRLAATYEQYF.